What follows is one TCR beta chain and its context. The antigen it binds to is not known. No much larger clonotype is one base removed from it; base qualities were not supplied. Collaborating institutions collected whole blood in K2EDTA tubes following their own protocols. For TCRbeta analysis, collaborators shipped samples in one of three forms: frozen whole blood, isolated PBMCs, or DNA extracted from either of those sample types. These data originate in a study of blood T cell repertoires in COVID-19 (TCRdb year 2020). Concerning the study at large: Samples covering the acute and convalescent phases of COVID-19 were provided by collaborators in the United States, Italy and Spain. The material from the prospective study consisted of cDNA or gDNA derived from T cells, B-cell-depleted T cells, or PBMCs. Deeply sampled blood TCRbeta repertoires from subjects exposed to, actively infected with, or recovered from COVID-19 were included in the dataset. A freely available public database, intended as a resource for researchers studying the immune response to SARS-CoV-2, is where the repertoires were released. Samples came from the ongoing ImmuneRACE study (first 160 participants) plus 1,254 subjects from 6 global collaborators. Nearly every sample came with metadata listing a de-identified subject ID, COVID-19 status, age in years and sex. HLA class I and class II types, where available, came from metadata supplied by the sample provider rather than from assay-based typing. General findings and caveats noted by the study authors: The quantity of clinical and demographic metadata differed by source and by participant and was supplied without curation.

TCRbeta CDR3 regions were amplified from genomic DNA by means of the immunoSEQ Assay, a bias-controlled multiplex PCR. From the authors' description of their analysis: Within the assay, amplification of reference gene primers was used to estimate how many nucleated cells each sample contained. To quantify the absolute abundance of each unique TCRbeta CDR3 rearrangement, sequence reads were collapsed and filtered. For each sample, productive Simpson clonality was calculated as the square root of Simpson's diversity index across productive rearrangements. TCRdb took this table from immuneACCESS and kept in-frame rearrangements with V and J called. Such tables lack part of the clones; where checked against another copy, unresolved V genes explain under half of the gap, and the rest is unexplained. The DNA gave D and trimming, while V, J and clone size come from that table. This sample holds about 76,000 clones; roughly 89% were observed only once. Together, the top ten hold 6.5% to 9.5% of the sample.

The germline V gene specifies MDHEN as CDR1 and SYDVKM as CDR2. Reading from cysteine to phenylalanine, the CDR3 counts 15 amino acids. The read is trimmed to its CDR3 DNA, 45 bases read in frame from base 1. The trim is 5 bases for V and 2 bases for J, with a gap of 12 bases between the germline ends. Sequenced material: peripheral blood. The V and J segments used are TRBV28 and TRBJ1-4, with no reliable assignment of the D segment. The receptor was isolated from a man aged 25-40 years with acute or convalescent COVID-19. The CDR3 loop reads CASSPVGSTNEKLFF. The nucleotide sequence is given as TGTGCCAGCAGTCCCGTGGGGAGCACTAATGAAAAACTGTTTTTT.